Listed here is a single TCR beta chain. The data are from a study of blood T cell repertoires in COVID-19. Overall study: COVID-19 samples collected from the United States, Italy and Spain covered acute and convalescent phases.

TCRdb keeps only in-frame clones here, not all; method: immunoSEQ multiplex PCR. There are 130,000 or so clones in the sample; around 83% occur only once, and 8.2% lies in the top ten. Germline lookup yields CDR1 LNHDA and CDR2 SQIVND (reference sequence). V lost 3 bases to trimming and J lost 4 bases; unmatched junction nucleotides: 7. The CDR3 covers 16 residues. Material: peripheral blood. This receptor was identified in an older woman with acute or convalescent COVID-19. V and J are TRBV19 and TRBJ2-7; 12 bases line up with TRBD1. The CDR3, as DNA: TGTGCCAGTAGTATGGCGGGACAGGGGGCTACATACGAGCAGTACTTC. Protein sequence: CASSMAGQGATYEQYF.